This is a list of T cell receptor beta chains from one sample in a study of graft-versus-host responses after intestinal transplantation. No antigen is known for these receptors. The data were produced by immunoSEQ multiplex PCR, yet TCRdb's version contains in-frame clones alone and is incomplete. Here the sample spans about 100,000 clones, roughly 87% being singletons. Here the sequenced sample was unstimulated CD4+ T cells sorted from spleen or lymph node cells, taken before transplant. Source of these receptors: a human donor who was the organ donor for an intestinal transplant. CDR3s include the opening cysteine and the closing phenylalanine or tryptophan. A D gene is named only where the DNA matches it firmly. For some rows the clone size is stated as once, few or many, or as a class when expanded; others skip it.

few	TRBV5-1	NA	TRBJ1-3	TGCGCCAGCAGCTTGGAAGGTTCGGGAAACACCATATATTTT	CASSLEGSGNTIYF
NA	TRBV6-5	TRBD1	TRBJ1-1	TGTGCCAGCAGTGGACAGGGAGGGAACACTGAAGCTTTCTTT	CASSGQGGNTEAFF
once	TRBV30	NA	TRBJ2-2	TGTGCCTGGAGTGTACGAAAGGATTACCCGGAGCTGTTTTTT	CAWSVRKDYPELFF
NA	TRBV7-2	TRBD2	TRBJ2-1	TGTGCCAGCAGCTTAGCTCGCGGGGGGCATTACAATGAGCAGTTCTTC	CASSLARGGHYNEQFF
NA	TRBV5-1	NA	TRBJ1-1	TGCGCCAGCAAGGGAGATATGAACACTGAAGCTTTCTTT	CASKGDMNTEAFF
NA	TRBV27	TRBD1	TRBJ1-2	TGTGCCAGCAGTTCCTCCATGGGACAGGGCGGTGGCTACACCTTC	CASSSSMGQGGGYTF
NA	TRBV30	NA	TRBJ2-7	TGTGCCTGGAGTTTCGCTGAATCCTACGAGCAGTACTTC	CAWSFAESYEQYF
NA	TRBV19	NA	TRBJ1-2	TGTGCCAGTAGTATAGGGCCCCTCCGGGGCTACACCTTC	CASSIGPLRGYTF
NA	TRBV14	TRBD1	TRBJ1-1	TGTGCCAGCAGTTTCGGACAGGGGGGAACTGAAGCTTTCTTT	CASSFGQGGTEAFF
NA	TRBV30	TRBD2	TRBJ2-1	TGTGCCTGGAGTGGTGAGCTAGCGGCCTCCTACAATGAGCAGTTCTTC	CAWSGELAASYNEQFF
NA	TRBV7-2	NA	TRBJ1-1	TGTGCCAGCAGCCCTCATCAGGGGAACACTGAAGCTTTCTTT	CASSPHQGNTEAFF